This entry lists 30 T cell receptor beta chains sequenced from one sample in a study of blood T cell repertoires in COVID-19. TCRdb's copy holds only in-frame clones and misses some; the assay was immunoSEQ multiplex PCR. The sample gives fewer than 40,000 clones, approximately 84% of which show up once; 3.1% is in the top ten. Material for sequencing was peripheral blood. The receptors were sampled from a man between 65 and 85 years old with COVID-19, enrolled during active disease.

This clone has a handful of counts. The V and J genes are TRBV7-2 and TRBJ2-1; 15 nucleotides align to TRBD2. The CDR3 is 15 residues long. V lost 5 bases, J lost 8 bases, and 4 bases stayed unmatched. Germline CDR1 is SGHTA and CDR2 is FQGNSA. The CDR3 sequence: CASSGGLAGGYEQFF. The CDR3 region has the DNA TGTGCCAGCAGCGGGGGACTAGCGGGAGGTTATGAGCAGTTCTTC.

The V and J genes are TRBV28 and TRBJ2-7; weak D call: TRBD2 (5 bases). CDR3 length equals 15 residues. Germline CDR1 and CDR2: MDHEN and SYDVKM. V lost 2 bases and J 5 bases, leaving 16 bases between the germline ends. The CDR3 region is CASSLTYPLDHEQYF. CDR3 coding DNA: TGTGCCAGCAGTTTAACCTACCCACTAGACCACGAGCAGTACTTC.

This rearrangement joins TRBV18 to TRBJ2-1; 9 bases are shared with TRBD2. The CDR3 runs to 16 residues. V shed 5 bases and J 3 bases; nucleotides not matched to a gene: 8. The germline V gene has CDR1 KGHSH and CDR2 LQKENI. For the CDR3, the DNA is TGTGCCAGCTCAGACAAGGCTAGCGGGAACTACAATGAGCAGTTCTTC. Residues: CASSDKASGNYNEQFF.

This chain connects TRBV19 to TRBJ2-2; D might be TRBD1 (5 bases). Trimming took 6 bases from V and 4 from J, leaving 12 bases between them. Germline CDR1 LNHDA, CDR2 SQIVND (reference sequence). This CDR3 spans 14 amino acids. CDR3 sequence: CASRAAGRTGELFF. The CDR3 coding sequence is TGTGCCAGTAGGGCCGCAGGGCGCACCGGGGAGCTGTTTTTT.

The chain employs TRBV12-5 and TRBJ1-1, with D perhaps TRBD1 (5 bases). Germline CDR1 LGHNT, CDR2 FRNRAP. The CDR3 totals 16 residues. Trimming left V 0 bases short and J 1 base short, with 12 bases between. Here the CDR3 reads CASGLVVGGENTEAFF. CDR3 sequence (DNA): TGTGCTAGTGGTTTGGTAGTGGGAGGGGAGAACACTGAAGCTTTCTTT.

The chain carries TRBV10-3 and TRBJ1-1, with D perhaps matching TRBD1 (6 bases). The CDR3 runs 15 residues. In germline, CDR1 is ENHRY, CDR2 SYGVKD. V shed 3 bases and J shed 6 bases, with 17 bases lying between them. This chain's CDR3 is CAISDGTLTGAEAFF. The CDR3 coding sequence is TGTGCCATCAGTGACGGGACACTAACAGGCGCTGAAGCTTTCTTT.

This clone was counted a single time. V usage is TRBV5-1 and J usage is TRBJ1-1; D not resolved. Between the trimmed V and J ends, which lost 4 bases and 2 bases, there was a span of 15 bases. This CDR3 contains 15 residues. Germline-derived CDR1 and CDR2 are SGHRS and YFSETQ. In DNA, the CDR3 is TGCGCCAGCAGCCTCATGCCTACCCTTAACACTGAAGCTTTCTTT. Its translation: CASSLMPTLNTEAFF.

CDR3 protein: CASSLVGAGGSYNEQFF. The CDR3 bases are TGTGCCAGCAGTTTAGTGGGGGCAGGGGGCTCCTACAATGAGCAGTTCTTC. The chain has TRBV27 and TRBJ2-1, with 7 bases that match TRBD1. CDR3 length: 17 amino acids. J gave up 0 bases and V 2 bases, and 7 bases lay outside the gene matches. Germline assignment: CDR1 MNHEY and CDR2 SMNVEV (reference sequence).

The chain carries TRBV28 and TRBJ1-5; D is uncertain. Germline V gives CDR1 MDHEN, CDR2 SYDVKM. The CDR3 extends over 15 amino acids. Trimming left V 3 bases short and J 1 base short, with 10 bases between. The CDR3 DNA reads TGTGCCAGCAGTTTGTGGCAGGTCAGCAATCAGCCCCAGCATTTT. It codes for CASSLWQVSNQPQHF.

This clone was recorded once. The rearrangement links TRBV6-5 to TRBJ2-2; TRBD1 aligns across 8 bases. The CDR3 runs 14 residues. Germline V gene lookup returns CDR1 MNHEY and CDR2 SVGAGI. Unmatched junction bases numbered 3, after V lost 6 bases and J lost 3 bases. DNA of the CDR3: TGTGCCAGCAGAGGGACAGGTTACACCGGGGAGCTGTTTTTT. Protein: CASRGTGYTGELFF.

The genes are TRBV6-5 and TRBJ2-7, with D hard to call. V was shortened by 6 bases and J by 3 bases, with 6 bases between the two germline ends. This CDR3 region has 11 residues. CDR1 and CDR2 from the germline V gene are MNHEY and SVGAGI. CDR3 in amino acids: CASSRYYEQYF. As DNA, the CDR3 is TGTGCCAGCAGCCGTTACTACGAGCAGTACTTC.

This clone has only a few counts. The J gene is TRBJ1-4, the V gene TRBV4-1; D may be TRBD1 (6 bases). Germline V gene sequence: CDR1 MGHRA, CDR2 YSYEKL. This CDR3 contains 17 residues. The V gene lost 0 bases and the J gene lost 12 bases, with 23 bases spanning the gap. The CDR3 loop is CASSQDMGAGMGTELFF. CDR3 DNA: TGCGCCAGCAGCCAAGATATGGGGGCAGGGATGGGTACGGAACTGTTTTTT.

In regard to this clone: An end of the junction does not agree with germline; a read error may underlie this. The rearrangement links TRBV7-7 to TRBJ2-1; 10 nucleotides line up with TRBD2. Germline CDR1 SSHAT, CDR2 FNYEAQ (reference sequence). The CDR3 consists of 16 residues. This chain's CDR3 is CASSLTSGMRYNEQFF. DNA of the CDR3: TGTGCTAGCAGCTTAACTAGCGGGATGCGCTACAATGAGCAGTTCTTC.

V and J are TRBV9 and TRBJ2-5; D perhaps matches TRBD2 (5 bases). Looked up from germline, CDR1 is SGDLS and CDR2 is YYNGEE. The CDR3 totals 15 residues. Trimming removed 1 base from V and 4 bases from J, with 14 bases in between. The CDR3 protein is CASSVKARALETQYF. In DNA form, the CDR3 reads TGTGCCAGCAGCGTAAAGGCGAGGGCCTTAGAGACCCAGTACTTC.

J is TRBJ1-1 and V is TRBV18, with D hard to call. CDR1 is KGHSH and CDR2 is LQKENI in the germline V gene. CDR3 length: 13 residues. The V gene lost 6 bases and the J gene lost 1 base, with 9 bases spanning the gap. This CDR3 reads CASSQYQNTEAFF. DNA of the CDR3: TGTGCCAGCTCGCAGTACCAGAACACTGAAGCTTTCTTT.

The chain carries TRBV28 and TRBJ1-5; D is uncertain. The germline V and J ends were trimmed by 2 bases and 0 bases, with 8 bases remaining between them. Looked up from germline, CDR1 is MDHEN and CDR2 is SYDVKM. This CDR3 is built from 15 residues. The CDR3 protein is CASSLHGYSNQPQHF. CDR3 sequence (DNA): TGTGCCAGCAGTTTACACGGTTATAGCAATCAGCCCCAGCATTTT.

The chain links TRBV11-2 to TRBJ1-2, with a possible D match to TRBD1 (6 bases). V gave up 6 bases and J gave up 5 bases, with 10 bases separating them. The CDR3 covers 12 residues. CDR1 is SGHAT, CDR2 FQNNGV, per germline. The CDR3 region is CASRATGYGYTF. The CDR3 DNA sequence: TGTGCCAGCAGAGCTACAGGGTATGGCTACACCTTC.

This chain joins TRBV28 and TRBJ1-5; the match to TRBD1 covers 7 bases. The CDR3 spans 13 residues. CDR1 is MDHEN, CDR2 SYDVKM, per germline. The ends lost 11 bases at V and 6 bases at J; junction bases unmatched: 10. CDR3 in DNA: TGTGCCTCACGAGGGGACAGATTTCAGCCCCAGCATTTT. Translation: CASRGDRFQPQHF.

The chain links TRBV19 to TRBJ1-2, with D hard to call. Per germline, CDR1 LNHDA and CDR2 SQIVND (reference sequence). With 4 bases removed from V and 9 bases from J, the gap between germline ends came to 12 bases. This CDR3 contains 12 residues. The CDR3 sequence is CASSTRGGRYTF. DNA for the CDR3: TGTGCCAGTAGTACCCGGGGAGGGCGCTACACCTTC.

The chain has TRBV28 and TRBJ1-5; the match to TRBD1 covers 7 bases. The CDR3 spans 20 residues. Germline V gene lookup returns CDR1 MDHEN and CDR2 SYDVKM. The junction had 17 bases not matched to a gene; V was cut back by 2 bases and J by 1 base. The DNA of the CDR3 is TGTGCCAGCAGTTTACAAGGACAGGCCAGGGGGTATGAGAGCAATCAGCCCCAGCATTTT. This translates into CASSLQGQARGYESNQPQHF.

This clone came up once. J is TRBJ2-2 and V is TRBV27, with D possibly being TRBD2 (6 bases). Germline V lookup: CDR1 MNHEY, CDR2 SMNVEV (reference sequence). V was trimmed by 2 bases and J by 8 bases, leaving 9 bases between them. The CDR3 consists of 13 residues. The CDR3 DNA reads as TGTGCCAGCAGTTTAGGGGGAGGAGGGGAGCTGTTTTTT. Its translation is CASSLGGGGELFF.

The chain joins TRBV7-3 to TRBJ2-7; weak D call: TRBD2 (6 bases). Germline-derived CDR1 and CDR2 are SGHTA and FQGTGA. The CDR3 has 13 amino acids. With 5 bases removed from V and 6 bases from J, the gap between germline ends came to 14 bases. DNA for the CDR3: TGTGCCAGCAGCCGACTAGTTTCGGGCGAGCAGTACTTC. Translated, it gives CASSRLVSGEQYF.

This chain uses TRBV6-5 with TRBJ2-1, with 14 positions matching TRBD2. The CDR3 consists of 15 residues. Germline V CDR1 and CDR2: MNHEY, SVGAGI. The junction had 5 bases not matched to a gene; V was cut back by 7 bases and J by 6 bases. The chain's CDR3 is CASKGLAGVLNEQFF. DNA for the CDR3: TGTGCCAGCAAGGGACTAGCGGGAGTACTCAATGAGCAGTTCTTC.

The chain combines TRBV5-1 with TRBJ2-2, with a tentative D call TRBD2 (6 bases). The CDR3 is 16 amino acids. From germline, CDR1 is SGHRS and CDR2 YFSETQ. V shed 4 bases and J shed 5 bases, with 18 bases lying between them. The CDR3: CASSPEGDSRTGELFF. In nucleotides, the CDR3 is TGCGCCAGCAGCCCGGAAGGGGACTCGAGGACCGGGGAGCTGTTTTTT.

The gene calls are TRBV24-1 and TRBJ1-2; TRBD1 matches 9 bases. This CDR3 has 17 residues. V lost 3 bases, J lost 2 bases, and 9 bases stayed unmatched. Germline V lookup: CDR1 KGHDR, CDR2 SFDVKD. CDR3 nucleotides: TGTGCCACCAGTGATCCAAGGAGGGGGACAGGGAACTATGGCTACACCTTC. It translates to CATSDPRRGTGNYGYTF.

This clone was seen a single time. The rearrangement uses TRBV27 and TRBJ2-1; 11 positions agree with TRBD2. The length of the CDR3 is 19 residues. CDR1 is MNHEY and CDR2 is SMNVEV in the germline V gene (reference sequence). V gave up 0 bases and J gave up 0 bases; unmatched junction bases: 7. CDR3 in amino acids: CASSLSPGTSGVSYNEQFF. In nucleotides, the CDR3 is TGTGCCAGCAGTTTATCCCCGGGGACTAGCGGAGTCTCCTACAATGAGCAGTTCTTC.

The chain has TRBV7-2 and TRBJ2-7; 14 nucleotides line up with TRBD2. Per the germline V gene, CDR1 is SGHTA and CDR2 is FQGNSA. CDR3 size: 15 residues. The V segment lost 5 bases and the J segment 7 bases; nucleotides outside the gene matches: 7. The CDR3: CASSPTSGRAREQYF. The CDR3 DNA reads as TGTGCCAGCAGCCCGACTAGCGGGAGGGCGAGGGAGCAGTACTTC.

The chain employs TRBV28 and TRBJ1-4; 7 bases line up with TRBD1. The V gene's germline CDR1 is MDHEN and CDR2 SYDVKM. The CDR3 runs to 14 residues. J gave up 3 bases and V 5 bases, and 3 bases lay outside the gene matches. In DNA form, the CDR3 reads TGTGCCAGCAGTCTGACAGGGTCTAATGAAAAACTGTTTTTT. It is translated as CASSLTGSNEKLFF. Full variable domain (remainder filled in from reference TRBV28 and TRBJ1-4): DVKVTQSSRYLVKRTGEKVFLECVQDMDHENMFWYRQDPGLGLRLIYFSYDVKMKEKGDIPEGYSVSREKKERFSLILESASTNQTSMYLCASSLTGSNEKLFFGSGTQLSVL.

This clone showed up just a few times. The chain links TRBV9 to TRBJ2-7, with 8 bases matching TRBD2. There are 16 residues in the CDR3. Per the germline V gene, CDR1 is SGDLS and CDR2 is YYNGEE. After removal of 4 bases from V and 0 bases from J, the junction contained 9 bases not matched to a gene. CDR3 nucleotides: TGTGCCAGCAGCCCCTTAGCGGGAACGAGCTCCTACGAGCAGTACTTC. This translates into CASSPLAGTSSYEQYF.

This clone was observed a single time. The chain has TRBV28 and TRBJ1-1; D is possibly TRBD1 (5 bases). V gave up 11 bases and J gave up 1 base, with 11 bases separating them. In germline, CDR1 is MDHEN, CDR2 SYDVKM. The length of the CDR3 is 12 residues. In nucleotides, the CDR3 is TGTGCCGGAGGGACGCGGAACACTGAAGCTTTCTTT. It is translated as CAGGTRNTEAFF.